In its sample, the clone carrying this T cell receptor (beta chain) was seen a few times. Antigen specificity is unknown. Germline loops: CDR1 SGHRS, CDR2 YFSETQ. The V end lost 7 bases, the J end lost 5 bases, and 18 bases lay between the germline ends. This CDR3 is 14 amino acids long. This entry comes from a study of shared clonotypes between healthy human individuals. Sequenced by immunoSEQ multiplex PCR; TCRdb stores in-frame clones only, minus some. The table records 600,000 to 800,000 clones, over 55% of them present only once. General observations from the study: Relative to clonotypes present in all four donors, those not shared had lower generation probabilities. Clonotype sharing across donors was expected to vary with sequencing depth.

Subsets obtained from CD4+ cells comprised CD45RA+ naive and CD45RA-negative memory cells. The sample was memory CD4+ T cells sorted from blood. As to subset: CD45RA-negative fraction. The rearrangement joins TRBV5-1 to TRBJ1-2, with D possibly TRBD1 on 5 matching bases. The clonotype was recovered from a woman aged 25 to 39 in good health. In DNA, the CDR3 is TGCGCCAGCCACGACCCGACAGACCTTTATGGCTACACCTTC. It yields the protein CASHDPTDLYGYTF.